Presented here are 3 T cell receptor beta chains from one specimen sequenced in a study of blood T cell repertoires in COVID-19. Assay used: immunoSEQ multiplex PCR; TCRdb lists only in-frame clones, some missing. Of about 190,000 clones detected, over 70% appear once; the ten largest clones hold less than 7%. The source material was peripheral blood. The receptors derive from a man aged 60 to 75 with acute or convalescent COVID-19.

The sample holds a few counts of this clone. This CDR3 is also generated by other DNA sequences in the sample. The chain joins TRBV5-1 to TRBJ2-7; TRBD1 aligns across 11 bases. The CDR3 consists of 14 residues. V dropped 4 bases and J dropped 3; count of bases not matched to a gene: 3. The germline V gene has CDR1 SGHRS and CDR2 YFSETQ. CDR3 in DNA: TGCGCCAGCAGCAAGGGACAGGGGGTCTACGAGCAGTACTTC. Amino acids: CASSKGQGVYEQYF.

The chain recombines TRBV7-8 with TRBJ2-7; 7 bases are a match to TRBD1. J was trimmed by 0 bases and V by 5 bases; bases with no gene match: 4. The CDR3 sequence is 14 residues long. From germline, CDR1 is SGHVS and CDR2 FQNEAQ. DNA of the CDR3: TGTGCCAGCAGCACCAGACAGGGCTCCTACGAGCAGTACTTC. It specifies CASSTRQGSYEQYF. The whole variable domain, filled in from reference TRBV7-8 and TRBJ2-7, reads GAGVSQSPRYKVAKRGQDVALRCDPISGHVSLFWYQQALGQGPEFLTYFQNEAQLDKSGLPSDRFFAERPEGSVSTLKIQRTQQEDSAVYLCASSTRQGSYEQYFGPGTRLTVT.

V is TRBV4-1 and J is TRBJ1-5; D is uncertain. V lost 1 base and J lost 9, with 7 bases in between. The V gene's germline CDR1 is MGHRA and CDR2 YSYEKL. The CDR3 sequence is 12 residues long. CDR3 sequence: CASSQAAGPQHF. The CDR3 nucleotides read TGCGCCAGCAGCCAAGCCGCAGGGCCCCAGCATTTT.